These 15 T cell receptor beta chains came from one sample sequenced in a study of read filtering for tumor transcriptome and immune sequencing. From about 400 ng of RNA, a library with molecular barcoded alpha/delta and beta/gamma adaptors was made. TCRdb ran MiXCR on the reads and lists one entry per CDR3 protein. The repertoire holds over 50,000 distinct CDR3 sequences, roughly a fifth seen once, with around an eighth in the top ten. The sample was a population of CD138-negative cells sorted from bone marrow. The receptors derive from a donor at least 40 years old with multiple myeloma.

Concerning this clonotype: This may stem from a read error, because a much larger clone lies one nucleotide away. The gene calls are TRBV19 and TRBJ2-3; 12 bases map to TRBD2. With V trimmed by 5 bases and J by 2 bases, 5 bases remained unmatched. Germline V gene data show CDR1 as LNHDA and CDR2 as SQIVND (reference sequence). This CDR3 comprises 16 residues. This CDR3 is CASSGGLAGPTDTQYF. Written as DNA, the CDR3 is TGTGCCAGTAGTGGGGGACTAGCGGGTCCCACAGATACGCAGTATTTT. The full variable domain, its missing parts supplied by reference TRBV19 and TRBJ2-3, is DGGITQSPKYLFRKEGQNVTLSCEQNLNHDAMYWYRQDPGQGLRLIYYSQIVNDFQKGDIAEGYSVSREKKESFPLTVTSAQKNPTAFYLCASSGGLAGPTDTQYFGPGTRLTVL.

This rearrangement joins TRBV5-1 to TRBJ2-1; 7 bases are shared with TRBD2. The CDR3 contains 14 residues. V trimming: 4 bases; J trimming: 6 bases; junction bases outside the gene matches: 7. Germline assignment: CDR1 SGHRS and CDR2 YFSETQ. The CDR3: CASSNGLVANEQFF. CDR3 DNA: TGCGCCAGCAGCAACGGACTAGTGGCCAATGAGCAGTTCTTC.

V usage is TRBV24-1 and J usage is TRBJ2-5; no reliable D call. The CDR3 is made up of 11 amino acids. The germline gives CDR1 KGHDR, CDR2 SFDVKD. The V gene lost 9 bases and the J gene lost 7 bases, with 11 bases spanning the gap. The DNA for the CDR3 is TGTGCCACCGGACCTGTCGGGACCCAGTACTTC. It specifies CATGPVGTQYF.

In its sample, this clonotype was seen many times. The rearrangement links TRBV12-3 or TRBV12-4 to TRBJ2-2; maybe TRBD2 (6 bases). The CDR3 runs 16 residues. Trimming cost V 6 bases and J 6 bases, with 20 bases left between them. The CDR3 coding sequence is TGTGCCAGCAGCTCTCAGGCGGGAAAAGGTGCCGGGGAGCTGTTTTTT. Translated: CASSSQAGKGAGELFF.

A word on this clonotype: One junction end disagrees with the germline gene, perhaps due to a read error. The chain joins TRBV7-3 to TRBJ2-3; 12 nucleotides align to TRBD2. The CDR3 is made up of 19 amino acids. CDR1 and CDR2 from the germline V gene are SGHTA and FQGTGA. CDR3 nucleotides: TGTGCCAGCAGCCTAACTAGCGGGGGGCCTCGGGGCGACACAGATACGCAGTATTTT. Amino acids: CASSLTSGGPRGDTDTQYF.

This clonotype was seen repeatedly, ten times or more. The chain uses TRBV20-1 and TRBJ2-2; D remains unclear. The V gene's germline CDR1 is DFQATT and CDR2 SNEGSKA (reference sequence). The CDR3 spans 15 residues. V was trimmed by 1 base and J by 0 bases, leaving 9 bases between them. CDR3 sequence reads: CSARVPPANTGELFF. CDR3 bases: TGCAGTGCTAGAGTCCCCCCCGCGAACACCGGGGAGCTGTTTTTT.

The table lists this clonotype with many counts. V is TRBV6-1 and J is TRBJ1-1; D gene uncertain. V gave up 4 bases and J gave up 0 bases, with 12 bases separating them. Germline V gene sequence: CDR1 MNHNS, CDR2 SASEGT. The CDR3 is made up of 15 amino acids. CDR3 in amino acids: CASSGRFLVNTEAFF. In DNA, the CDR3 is TGTGCCAGCAGTGGACGGTTCCTAGTGAACACTGAAGCTTTCTTT.

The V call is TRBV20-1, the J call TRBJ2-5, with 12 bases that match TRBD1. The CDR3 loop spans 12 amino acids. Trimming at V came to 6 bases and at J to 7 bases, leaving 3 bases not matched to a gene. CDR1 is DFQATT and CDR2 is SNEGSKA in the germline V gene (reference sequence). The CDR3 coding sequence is TGCAGTGCCGGGACAGGGGGCGCGACCCAGTACTTC. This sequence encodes CSAGTGGATQYF.

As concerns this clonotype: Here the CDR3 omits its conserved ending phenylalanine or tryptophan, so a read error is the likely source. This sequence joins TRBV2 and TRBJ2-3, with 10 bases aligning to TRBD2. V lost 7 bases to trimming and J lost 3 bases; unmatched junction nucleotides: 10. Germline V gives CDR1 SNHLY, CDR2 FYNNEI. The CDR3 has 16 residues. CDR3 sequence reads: CASTPVASGGTDTQYL. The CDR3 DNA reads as TGTGCCAGCACCCCGGTGGCTAGCGGGGGTACAGATACGCAGTATCTT.

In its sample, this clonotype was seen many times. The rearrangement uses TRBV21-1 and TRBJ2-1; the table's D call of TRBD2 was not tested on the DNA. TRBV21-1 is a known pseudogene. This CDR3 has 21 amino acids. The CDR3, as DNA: TGTGCCAGCAGCAAAGTCGTCGGTCAGGAGACTAGCGGGGGGGTCCACAATGAGCAGTTCTTC. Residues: CASSKVVGQETSGGVHNEQFF.

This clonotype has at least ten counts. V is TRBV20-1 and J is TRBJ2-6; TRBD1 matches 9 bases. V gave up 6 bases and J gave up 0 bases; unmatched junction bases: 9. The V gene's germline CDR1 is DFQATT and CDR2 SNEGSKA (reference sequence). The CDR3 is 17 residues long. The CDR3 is CSAVQGALRSGANVLTF. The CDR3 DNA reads TGCAGTGCCGTACAGGGGGCCTTACGCTCTGGGGCCAACGTCCTGACTTTC.

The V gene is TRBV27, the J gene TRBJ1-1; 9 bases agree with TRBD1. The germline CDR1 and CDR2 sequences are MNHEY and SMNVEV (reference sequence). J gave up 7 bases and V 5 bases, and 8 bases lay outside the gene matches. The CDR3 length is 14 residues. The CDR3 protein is CASSAPGTGYEAFF. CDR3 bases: TGTGCCAGCAGTGCCCCCGGGACAGGGTATGAAGCTTTCTTT.

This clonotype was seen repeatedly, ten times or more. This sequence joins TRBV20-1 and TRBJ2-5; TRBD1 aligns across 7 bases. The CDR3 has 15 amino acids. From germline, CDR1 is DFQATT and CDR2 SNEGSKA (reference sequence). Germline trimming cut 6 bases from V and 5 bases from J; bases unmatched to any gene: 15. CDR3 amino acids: CSALPQGVLRETQYF. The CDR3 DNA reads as TGCAGTGCCCTTCCGCAGGGGGTCTTGAGGGAGACCCAGTACTTC.

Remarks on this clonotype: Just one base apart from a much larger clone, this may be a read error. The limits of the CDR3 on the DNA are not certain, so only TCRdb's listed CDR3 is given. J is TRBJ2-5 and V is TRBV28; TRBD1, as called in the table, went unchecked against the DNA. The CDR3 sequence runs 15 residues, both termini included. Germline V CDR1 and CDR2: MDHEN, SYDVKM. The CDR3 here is CASSSDGQFFGTQYF.

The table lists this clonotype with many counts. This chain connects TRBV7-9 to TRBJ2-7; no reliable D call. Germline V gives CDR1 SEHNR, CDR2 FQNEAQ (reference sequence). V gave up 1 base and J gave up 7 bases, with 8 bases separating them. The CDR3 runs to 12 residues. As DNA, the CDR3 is TGTGCCAGCAGCTTAGAAACAGTTGAGCAGTACTTC. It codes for CASSLETVEQYF. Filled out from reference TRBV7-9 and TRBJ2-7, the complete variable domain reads DTGVSQNPRHKITKRGQNVTFRCDPISEHNRLYWYRQTLGQGPEFLTYFQNEAQLEKSRLLSDRFSAERPKGSFSTLEIQRTEQGDSAMYLCASSLETVEQYFGPGTRLTVT.